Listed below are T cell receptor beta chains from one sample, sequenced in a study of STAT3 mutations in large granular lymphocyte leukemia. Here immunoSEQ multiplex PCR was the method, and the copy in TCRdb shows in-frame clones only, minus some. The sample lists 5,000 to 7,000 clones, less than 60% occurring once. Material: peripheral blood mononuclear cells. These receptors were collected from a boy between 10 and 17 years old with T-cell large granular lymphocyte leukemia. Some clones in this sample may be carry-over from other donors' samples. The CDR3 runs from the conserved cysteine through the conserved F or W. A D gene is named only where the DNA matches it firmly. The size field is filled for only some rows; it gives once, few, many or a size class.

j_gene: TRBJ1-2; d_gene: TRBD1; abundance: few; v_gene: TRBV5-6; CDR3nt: TGTGCCAGCAGCCCGGACAGGCAAAACTATGGCTACACCTTC; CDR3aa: CASSPDRQNYGYTF
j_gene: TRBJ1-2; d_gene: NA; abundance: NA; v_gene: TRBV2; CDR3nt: TGTGCCAGCAGTGAGAGTAACTATGGCTACACCTTC; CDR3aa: CASSESNYGYTF
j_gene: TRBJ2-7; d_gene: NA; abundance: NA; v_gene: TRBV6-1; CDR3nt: TGTGCCAGCAGTGTCCCACGCGGGCAGTACTTC; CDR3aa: CASSVPRGQYF
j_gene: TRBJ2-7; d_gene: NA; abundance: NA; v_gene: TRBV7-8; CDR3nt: TGTGCCAGCAGCCCCCCCCCAACAGGGCTCGAGCAGTACTTC; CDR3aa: CASSPPPTGLEQYF
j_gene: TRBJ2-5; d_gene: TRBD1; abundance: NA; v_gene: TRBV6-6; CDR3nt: TGTGCCAGTAGTCAGGGGGAAGAGACCCAGTACTTC; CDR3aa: CASSQGEETQYF
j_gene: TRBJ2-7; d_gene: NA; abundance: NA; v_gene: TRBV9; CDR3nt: TGTGCCAGCAGCGTAGGCACTACTGGAGGGGGCGAGCAGTACTTC; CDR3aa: CASSVGTTGGGEQYF
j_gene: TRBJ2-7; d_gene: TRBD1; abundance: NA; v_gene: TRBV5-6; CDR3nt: TGTGCCAGCAGCTCGGACAGGGTTTACGAGCAGTACTTC; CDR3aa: CASSSDRVYEQYF
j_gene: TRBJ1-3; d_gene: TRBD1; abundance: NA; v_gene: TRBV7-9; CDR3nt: TGTGCCAGCAGCTTAGCGGGACAGCCTGGAAACACCATATATTTT; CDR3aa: CASSLAGQPGNTIYF
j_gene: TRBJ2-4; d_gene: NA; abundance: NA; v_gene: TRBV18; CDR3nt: TGTGCCAGCTCACCACAGCGTGATGGCATTCAGTACTTC; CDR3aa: CASSPQRDGIQYF
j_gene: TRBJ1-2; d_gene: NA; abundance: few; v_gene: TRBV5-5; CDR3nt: TGTGCCAGCAGCTTGGCCTCGGGGTCGCGTGGCTACACCTTC; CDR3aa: CASSLASGSRGYTF
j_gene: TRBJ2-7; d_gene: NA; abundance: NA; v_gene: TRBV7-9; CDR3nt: TGTGCCAGCAGCCTCTTCCACGGGGGTTCTTCCTACGAGCAGTACTTC; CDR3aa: CASSLFHGGSSYEQYF
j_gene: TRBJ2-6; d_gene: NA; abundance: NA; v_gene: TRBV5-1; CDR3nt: TGCGCCAGCAAGCAAAGAGGTTCACAAAGTCGGGCCAACGTCCTGACTTTC; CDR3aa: CASKQRGSQSRANVLTF
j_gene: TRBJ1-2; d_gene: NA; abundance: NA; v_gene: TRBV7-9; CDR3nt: TGTGCCAGCAGCTTCATGGGGCTAGCTAACTATGGCTACACCTTC; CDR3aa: CASSFMGLANYGYTF
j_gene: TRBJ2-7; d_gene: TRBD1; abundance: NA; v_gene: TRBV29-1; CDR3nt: TGCAGCGTCGGGACAGCCCGGGGCGAGCAGTACTTC; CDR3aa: CSVGTARGEQYF
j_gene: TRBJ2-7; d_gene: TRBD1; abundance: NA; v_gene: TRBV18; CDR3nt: TGTGCCAGCTCACCAGGGACAGAGGGTTCCTACGAGCAGTACTTC; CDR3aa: CASSPGTEGSYEQYF
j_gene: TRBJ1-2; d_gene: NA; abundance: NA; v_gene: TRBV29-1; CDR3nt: TGCAGCGTTGAAGAAGAGCGTGCGCAGGGAAGCTATGGCTACACCTTC; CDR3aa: CSVEEERAQGSYGYTF
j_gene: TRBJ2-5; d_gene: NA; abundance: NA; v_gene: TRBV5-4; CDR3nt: TGTGCCAGCAGCTTAGGGGGGCAGAACTCACAAGAGACCCAGTACTTC; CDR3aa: CASSLGGQNSQETQYF
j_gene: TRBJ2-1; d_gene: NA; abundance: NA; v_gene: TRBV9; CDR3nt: TGTGCCAGCAGCACCTCTCATGAGCAGTTCTTC; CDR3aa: CASSTSHEQFF
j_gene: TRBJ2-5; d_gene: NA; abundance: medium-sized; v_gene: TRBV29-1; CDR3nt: TGCAGCGTGCAGGATCCCGCTAACCAAGAGACCCAGTACTTC; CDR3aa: CSVQDPANQETQYF
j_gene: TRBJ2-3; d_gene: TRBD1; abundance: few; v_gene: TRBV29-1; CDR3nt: TGCAGCGTTGAGAGGGGGCGGACAGATACGCAGTATTTT; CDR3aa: CSVERGRTDTQYF
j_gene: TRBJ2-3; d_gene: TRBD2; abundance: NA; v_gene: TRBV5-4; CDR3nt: TGTGCCAGCAGCCGGGAGGGGGGCACAGATACGCAGTATTTT; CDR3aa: CASSREGGTDTQYF
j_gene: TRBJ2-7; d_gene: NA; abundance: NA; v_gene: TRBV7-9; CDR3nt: TGTGCCAGCAGCTTAGGGGAAATCTACGAGCAGTACTTC; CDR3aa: CASSLGEIYEQYF
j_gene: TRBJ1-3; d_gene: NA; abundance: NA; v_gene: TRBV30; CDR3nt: TGTGCCTGGGGGCTGGAGGACACCATATATTTT; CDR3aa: CAWGLEDTIYF
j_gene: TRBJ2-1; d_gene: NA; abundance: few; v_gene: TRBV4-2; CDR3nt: TGTGCCAGCAGCCAAGGGGCAGGGACCAATGAGCAGTTCTTC; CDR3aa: CASSQGAGTNEQFF
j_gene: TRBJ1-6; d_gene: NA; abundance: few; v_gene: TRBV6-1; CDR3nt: TGTGCCAGCAGTGACTACCCAGGGTTATCCTATAATTCACCCCTCCACTTT; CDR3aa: CASSDYPGLSYNSPLHF
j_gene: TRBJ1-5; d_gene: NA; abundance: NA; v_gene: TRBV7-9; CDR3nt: TGTGCCAGCAGCCCGGAATATAGCAATCAGCCCCAGCATTTT; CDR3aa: CASSPEYSNQPQHF
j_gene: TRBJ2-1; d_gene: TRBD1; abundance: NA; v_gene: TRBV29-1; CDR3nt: TGCAGCGTAGACACGGGACAGGGGGCAAATGAGCAGTTCTTC; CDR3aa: CSVDTGQGANEQFF
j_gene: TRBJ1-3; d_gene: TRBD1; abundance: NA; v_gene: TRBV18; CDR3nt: TGTGCCAGCTCACCGGGGACAGGGAATGGAAACACCATATATTTT; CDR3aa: CASSPGTGNGNTIYF
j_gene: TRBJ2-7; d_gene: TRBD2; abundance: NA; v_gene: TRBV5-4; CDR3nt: TGTGCCAGCAGCTTGGTGTTAGCGGGTGCCTACGAGCAGTACTTC; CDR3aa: CASSLVLAGAYEQYF
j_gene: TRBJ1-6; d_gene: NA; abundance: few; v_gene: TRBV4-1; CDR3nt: TGCGCCAGCAGCACCCGGTCGCCCGCGCCGTATAATTCACCCCTCCACTTT; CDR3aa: CASSTRSPAPYNSPLHF
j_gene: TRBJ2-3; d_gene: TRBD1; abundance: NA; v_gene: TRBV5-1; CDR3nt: TGCGCCAGCAGCTTACGTTATACAGGGGTAGATACGCAGTATTTT; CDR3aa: CASSLRYTGVDTQYF
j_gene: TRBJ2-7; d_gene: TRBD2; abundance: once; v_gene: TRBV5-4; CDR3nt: TGTGCCAGCAGCCCTCTAGCGGGAGGGACCTACGAGCAGTACTTC; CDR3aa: CASSPLAGGTYEQYF
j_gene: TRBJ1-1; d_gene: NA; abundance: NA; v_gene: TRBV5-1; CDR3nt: TGCGCCAGCAGCTTGTGGGGGGGAGCCTTGGACACTGAAGCTTTCTTT; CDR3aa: CASSLWGGALDTEAFF
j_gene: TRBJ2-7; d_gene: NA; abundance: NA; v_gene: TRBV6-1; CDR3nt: TGTGCCAGCAGTGAAGGCCGGGAGCCCGACGAGCAGTACTTC; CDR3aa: CASSEGREPDEQYF
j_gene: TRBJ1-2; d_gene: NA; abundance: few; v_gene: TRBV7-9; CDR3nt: TGTGCCAGCAGCCCCTGGACCGTTGGTGGCTACACCTTC; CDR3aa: CASSPWTVGGYTF
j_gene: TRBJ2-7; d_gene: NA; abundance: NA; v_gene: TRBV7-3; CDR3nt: TGTGCCAGCAGCTTAGACGCGGCCGCGGGCAAGTACTTC; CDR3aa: CASSLDAAAGKYF
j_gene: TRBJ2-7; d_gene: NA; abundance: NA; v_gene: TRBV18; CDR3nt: TGTGCCAGCTCACCGGCCGACTCCTACGAGCAGTACTTC; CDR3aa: CASSPADSYEQYF
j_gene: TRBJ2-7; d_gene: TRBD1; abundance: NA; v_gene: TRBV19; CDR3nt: TGTGCCAGTAGTGCCTTGGACAGGGACGAGCAGTACTTC; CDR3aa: CASSALDRDEQYF
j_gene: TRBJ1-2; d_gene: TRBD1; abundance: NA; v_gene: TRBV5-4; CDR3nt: TGTGCCAGCAGTCCCGGGACAGGGGTTGCGGGGGGCTACACCTTC; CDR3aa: CASSPGTGVAGGYTF
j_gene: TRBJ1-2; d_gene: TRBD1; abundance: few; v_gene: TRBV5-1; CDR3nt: TGCGCCAGCAGCTCCACAGGGGGCAGAGGGGATGGCTACACCTTC; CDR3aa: CASSSTGGRGDGYTF
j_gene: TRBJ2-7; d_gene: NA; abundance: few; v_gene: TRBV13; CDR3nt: TGTGCCAGCAGCTTCGGCGGGTCCTACGAGCAGTACTTC; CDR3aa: CASSFGGSYEQYF
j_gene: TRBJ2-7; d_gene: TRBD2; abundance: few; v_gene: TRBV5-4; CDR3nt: TGTGCCAGCAGCCACGCCGGGACTAGATCCTACGAGCAGTACTTC; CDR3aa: CASSHAGTRSYEQYF
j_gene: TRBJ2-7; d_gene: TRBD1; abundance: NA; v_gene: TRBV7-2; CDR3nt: TGTGCCAGCAGCACCCACGCCGGGACAGCAGGGTACGAGCAGTACTTC; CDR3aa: CASSTHAGTAGYEQYF
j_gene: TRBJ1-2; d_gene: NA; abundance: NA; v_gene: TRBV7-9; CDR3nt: TGTGCCAGCAGCTTAATGAATCATGGGGGCCATGGCTACACCTTC; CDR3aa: CASSLMNHGGHGYTF
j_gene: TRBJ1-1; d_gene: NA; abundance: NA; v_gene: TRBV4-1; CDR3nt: TGCGCCAGCAGCCACTCCGACGGGAACACTGAAGCTTTCTTT; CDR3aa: CASSHSDGNTEAFF
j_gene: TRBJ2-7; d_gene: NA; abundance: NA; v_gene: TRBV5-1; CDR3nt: TGCGCCAGCAGCTTGGCGGGGGACAGCTCCTACGAGCAGTACTTC; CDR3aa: CASSLAGDSSYEQYF